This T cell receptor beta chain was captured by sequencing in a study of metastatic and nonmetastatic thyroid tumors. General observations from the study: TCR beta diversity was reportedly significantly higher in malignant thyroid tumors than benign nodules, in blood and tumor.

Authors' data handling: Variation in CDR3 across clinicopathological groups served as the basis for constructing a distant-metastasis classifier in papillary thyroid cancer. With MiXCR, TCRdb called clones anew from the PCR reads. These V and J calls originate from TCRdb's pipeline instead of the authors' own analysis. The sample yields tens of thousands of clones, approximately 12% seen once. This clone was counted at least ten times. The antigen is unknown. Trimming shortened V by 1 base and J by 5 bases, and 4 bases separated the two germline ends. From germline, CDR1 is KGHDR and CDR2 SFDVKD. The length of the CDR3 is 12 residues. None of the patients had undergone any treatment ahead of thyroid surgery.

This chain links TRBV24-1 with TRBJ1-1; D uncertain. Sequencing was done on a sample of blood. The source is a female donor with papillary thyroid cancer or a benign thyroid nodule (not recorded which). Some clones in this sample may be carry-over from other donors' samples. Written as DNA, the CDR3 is TGTGCCACCAGTGATTTAGGTACTGAAGCTTTCTTT. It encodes CATSDLGTEAFF.